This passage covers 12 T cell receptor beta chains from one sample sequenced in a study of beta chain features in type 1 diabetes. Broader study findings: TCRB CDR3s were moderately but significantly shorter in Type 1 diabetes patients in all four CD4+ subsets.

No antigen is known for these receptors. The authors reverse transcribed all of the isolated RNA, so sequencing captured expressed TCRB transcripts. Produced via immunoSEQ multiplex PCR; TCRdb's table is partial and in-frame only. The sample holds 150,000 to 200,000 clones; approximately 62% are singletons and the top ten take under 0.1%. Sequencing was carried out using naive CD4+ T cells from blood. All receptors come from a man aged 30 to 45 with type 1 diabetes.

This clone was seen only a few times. The CDR3: CAWSVPGYGYTF. The CDR3, as DNA: TGTGCCTGGAGTGTGCCCGGCTATGGCTACACCTTC. The rearrangement links TRBV30 to TRBJ1-2; D gene unclear. V shed 0 bases and J shed 4 bases, with 6 bases lying between them. The CDR3 has 12 amino acids. Germline loops: CDR1 GTSNPN, CDR2 SVGIG (reference sequence).

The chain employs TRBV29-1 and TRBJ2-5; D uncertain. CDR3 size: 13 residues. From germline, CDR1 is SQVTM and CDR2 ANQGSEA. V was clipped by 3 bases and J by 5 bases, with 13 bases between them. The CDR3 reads CSVDLYGMETQYF. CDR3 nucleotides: TGCAGCGTTGACTTGTATGGGATGGAGACCCAGTACTTC.

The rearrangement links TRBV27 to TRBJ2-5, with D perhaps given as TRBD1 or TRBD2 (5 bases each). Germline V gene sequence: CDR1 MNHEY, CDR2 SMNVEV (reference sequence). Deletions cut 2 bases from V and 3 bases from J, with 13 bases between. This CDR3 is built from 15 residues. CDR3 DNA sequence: TGTGCCAGCAGTTTACTGGGACCGGCTAAAGAGACCCAGTACTTC. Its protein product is CASSLLGPAKETQYF.

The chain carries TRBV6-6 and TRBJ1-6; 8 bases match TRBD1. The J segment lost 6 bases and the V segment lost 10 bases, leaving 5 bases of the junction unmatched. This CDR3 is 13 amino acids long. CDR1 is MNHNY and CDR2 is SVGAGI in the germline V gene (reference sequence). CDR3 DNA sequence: TGTGCCACTGTAGACAGGGGTAATTCACCCCTCCACTTT. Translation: CATVDRGNSPLHF.

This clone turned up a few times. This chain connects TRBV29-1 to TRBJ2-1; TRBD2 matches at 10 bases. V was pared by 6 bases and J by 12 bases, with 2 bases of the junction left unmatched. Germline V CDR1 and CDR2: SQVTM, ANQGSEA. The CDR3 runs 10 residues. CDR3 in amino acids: CSVERGGQFF. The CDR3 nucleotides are TGCAGCGTCGAGCGGGGGGGGCAGTTCTTC.

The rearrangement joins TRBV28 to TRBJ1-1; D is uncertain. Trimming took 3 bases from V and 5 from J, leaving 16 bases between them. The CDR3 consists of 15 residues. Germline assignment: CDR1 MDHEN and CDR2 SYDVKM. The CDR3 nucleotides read TGTGCCAGCAGTTTCCGAATCCGGGGAAGGACTGAAGCTTTCTTT. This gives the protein CASSFRIRGRTEAFF.

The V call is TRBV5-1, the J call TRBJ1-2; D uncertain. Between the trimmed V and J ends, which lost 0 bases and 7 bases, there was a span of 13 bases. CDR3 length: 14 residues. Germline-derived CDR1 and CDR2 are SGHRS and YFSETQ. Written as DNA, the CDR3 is TGCGCCAGCAGCTTGGAAGGCACCGGTAGTGGCTACACCTTC. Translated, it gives CASSLEGTGSGYTF.

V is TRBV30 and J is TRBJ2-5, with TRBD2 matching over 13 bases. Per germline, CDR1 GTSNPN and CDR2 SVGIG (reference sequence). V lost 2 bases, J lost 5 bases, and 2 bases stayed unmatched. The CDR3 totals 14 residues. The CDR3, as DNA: TGTGCCTGGAGTCCGACTAGCGGGGGGGAGACCCAGTACTTC. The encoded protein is CAWSPTSGGETQYF.

CDR3 coding DNA: TGTGCCAGCAGCCCGGGACAGGGGGCGCAGGCCAAAAACATTCAGTACTTC. This translates into CASSPGQGAQAKNIQYF. This chain links TRBV7-9 with TRBJ2-4; TRBD1 matches at 12 bases. The CDR3 is made up of 17 amino acids. Germline trimming cut 5 bases from V and 1 base from J; bases unmatched to any gene: 6. The germline gives CDR1 SEHNR, CDR2 FQNEAQ (reference sequence). Full variable domain (rest looked up from reference TRBV7-9 and TRBJ2-4): DTGVSQNPRHKITKRGQNVTFRCDPISEHNRLYWYRQTLGQGPEFLTYFQNEAQLEKSRLLSDRFSAERPKGSFSTLEIQRTEQGDSAMYLCASSPGQGAQAKNIQYFGAGTRLSVL.

CDR3 amino acids: CASSLQDGYGYTF. Here the CDR3 DNA reads TGTGCCAGCAGCCTACAGGACGGCTATGGCTACACCTTC. V gene TRBV7-9 combines with J gene TRBJ1-2; weak D call: TRBD1 (5 bases). V was trimmed by 5 bases and J by 4 bases, leaving 11 bases between them. This CDR3 comprises 13 residues. In germline, CDR1 is SEHNR, CDR2 FQNEAQ (reference sequence).

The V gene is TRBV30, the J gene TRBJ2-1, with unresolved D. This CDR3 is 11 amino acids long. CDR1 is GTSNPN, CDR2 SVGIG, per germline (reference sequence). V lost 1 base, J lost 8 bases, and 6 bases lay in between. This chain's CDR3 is CAWSGRHEQFF. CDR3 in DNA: TGTGCCTGGAGTGGCCGACATGAGCAGTTCTTC.

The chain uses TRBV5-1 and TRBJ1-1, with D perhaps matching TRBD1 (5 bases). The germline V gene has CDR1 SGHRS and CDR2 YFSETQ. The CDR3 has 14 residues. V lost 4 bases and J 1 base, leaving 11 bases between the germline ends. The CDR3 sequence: CASSLGGTNTEAFF. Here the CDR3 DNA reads TGCGCCAGCAGCCTCGGCGGGACGAACACTGAAGCTTTCTTT.